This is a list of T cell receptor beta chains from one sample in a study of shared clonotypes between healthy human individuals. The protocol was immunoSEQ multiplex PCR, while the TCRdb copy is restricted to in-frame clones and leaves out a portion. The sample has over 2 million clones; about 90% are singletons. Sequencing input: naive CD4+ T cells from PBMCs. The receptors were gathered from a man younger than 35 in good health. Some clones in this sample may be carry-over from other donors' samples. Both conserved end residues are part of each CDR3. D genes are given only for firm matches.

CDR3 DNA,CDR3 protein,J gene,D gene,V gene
TGTGCCAGCAGCGCAGGACAGGAGCAGCCCCAGCATTTT,CASSAGQEQPQHF,TRBJ1-5,TRBD1,TRBV6-1
TGTGCCAGCAGCGTAGATACTAGGGAGACCCAGTACTTC,CASSVDTRETQYF,TRBJ2-5,.,TRBV9
TGTGCCAGCAGTGGTGACAGGCGAACTGAAGCTTTCTTT,CASSGDRRTEAFF,TRBJ1-1,.,TRBV25-1
TGCGCCAGCAGCGTTGGGGCAGTCACAGATACGCAGTATTTT,CASSVGAVTDTQYF,TRBJ2-3,.,TRBV5-1
TGTGCCAGCAGCAGGGCTCTAGCGGGACTCGAGCAGTACTTC,CASSRALAGLEQYF,TRBJ2-7,TRBD2,TRBV7-2
TGTGCCAGCAGTGAAGGACTAGCGGGCCCCGACGAGCAGTACTTC,CASSEGLAGPDEQYF,TRBJ2-7,TRBD2,TRBV25-1
TGTGCCAGCAGTGGCGGCAGGCTAGGGGACAATGAGCAGTTCTTC,CASSGGRLGDNEQFF,TRBJ2-1,.,TRBV6-1
TGTGCCAGCAGCTCGCGGGCCCAGGAGGGCATTCAGTACTTC,CASSSRAQEGIQYF,TRBJ2-4,.,TRBV7-2
TGTGCTAGTGGTTCGGAGTACGAGCAGTACTTC,CASGSEYEQYF,TRBJ2-7,.,TRBV12-5
TGTGCCAGCAGCTTAGATTTGGGGCACGGTGGCTACACCTTC,CASSLDLGHGGYTF,TRBJ1-2,.,TRBV11-2
TGTGCCAGCACCAAAGGGAGGGGACAAAACACTGAAGCTTTCTTT,CASTKGRGQNTEAFF,TRBJ1-1,.,TRBV5-4
TGCGCCAGCACCTCTCTGGGGGGCGAGTCGTCACGAAACACAGATACGCAGTATTTT,CASTSLGGESSRNTDTQYF,TRBJ2-3,.,TRBV5-1
TGTGCCTGGAGTACCTACAATGAGCAGTTCTTC,CAWSTYNEQFF,TRBJ2-1,.,TRBV30
TGTGCCAGCAGCCCGGAGCGGGGGAGCACAGATACGCAGTATTTT,CASSPERGSTDTQYF,TRBJ2-3,TRBD2,TRBV4-2